The clone carrying this T cell receptor beta chain occurred a few times. Its antigen is as yet unknown. TCRdb used MiXCR to reprocess the 5' RACE reads, holding one entry per CDR3 protein. This sample has roughly 1,500,000 distinct CDR3 sequences, with under 35% found just once. These data come from a study of identical twins. Study observations and caveats: The study drew conclusions from cross-sectional statistical analysis, not from following the same donors.

Germline assignment: CDR1 SGHTA and CDR2 FQGNSA. Between the trimmed V and J ends, which lost 3 bases and 1 base, there was a span of 8 bases. This CDR3 contains 14 residues. The sequencing input was cord blood. The rearrangement joins TRBV7-2 to TRBJ2-3; D is unclear. The clonotype was recovered from a newborn girl in good health. The CDR3 reads CASSFGFRTDTQYF. The CDR3 coding sequence is TGTGCCAGCAGCTTCGGTTTCCGCACAGATACGCAGTATTTT.